Ten or more counts support the clone carrying this T cell receptor beta chain. What it binds is not known. This entry belongs to a study of T-cell reconstitution after alpha-beta-depleted transplantation in children. General study points: Reported findings indicate that, about two months after transplant, alpha-beta T cells came from several hundred expanded clones, which were derived from non-depleted graft cells. When one year had passed after transplant, most T-cell counts and diversity came from newly produced T cells. The origin of high day-60 TCRbeta diversity in some patients lay in surviving recipient T cells and thymic progenitors.

Using unique molecular identifiers, the investigators prepared the TCRbeta library. TCRdb re-analysed the PCR reads in MiXCR, keeping a single row per CDR3 protein. The sample records 550,000 to 800,000 distinct CDR3 sequences, about an eighth being singletons. CDR1 and CDR2 (germline): DFQATT, SNEGSKA (reference sequence). This CDR3 has 13 amino acids. The ends lost 7 bases at V and 4 bases at J; junction bases unmatched: 7. The receptor was isolated from a girl between 2 and 10 years old with congenital amegakaryocytic thrombocytopenia, due to receive a stem cell transplant. The V gene is TRBV20-1, the J gene TRBJ2-3, with 8 bases lining up with TRBD1. The specimen was PBMCs, collected before TCRalphabeta/CD19-depleted stem cell transplant. For the CDR3, the DNA is TGCAGTGGCCAGGGGGCTACTCCAGATACGCAGTATTTT. It yields the protein CSGQGATPDTQYF.